In its sample, the clone carrying this TCR beta chain was seen many times. What it binds is not known. This entry comes from a study of T-cell reconstitution after alpha-beta-depleted transplantation in children. Study-wide results and limits: Hyperexpanded clones declined; after one year, newly produced T cells mostly supplied diversity. The origin of alpha-beta T cells about two months after transplant was reportedly several hundred expanded graft clones.

During its preparation, the TCRbeta library received unique molecular identifiers. TCRdb used MiXCR to reprocess the PCR reads, holding one entry per CDR3 protein. The table shows more than 25,000 distinct CDR3 sequences, with 6.3% occurring only once. Germline loops: CDR1 MNHNS, CDR2 SASEGT. CDR3 length: 16 residues. J lost 2 bases, V lost 4 bases, and 7 bases had no gene match. The clonotype comes from a male patient aged 10 to 17 who had a stem cell transplant for acute myeloid leukemia, so the T cells may come from the graft donor. The V call is TRBV6-1, the J call TRBJ2-1; 8 bases are shared with TRBD1. The specimen comprised PBMCs, mostly from graft donor cells, sampled 180 days after TCRalphabeta/CD19-depleted stem cell transplant. The CDR3 region is CASSARGRTTYNEQFF. CDR3 DNA sequence: TGTGCCAGCAGTGCCAGGGGGCGGACGACCTACAATGAGCAGTTCTTC.